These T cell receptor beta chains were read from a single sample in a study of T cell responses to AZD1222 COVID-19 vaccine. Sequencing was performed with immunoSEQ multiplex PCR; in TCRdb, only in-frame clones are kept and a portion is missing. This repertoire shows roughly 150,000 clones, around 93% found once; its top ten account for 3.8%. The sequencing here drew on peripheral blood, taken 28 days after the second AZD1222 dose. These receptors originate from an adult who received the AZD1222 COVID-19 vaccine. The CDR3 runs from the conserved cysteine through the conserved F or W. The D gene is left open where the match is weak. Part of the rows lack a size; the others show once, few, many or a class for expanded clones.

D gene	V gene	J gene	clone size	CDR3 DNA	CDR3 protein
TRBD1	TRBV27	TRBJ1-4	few	TGTGCCAGCAGTTTCGCAGGGGGTAATGAAAAACTGTTTTTT	CASSFAGGNEKLFF
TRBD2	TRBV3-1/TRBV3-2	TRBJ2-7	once	TGTGCCAGCAGCCAAGATTCTGCTAGCGGGAGCCGTGAGCAGTACTTC	CASSQDSASGSREQYF
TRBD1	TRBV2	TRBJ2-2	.	TGTGCCAGCACCGAGAGGACAGGGAACACCGGGGAGCTGTTTTTT	CASTERTGNTGELFF
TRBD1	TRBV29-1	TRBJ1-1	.	TGCAGCGCAGGGGGGATGAACACTGAAGCTTTCTTT	CSAGGMNTEAFF
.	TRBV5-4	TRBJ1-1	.	TGTGCCAGCAGCTTGGGGCAGGGGATGAACACTGAAGCTTTCTTT	CASSLGQGMNTEAFF
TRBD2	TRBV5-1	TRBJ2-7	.	TGCGCCAGCAGGTTTCGGGAGGACTACGAGCAGTACTTC	CASRFREDYEQYF
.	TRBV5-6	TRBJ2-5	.	TGTGCCAGCAGCTTGGAGGGCACCCAAGAGACCCAGTACTTC	CASSLEGTQETQYF
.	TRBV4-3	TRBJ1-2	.	TGCGCCAGCAGCCAAAGAGGGCCGGATGGCTACACCTTC	CASSQRGPDGYTF
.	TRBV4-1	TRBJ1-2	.	TGCGCCAGCAGCCACCAAGAATGGGGTTTGGGACGCCGCCTCGTACGCTACACCTTC	CASSHQEWGLGRRLVRYTF
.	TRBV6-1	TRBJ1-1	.	TGTGCCAGCAGTGATCCCGGGGTGAGGGACACTGAAGCTTTCTTT	CASSDPGVRDTEAFF
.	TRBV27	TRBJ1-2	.	TGTGCCAGCAGACGCCCTGGGCAGGGCTATGGCTACACCTTC	CASRRPGQGYGYTF
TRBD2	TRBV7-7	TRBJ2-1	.	TGTGCTAGCAGCTTGTCAGCGGGAGGGTACAATGAGCAGTTCTTC	CASSLSAGGYNEQFF
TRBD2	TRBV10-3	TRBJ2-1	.	TGTGCCATCACGCCGGCGGGGGGATACAATGAGCAGTTCTTC	CAITPAGGYNEQFF
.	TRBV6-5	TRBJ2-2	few	TGTGCCTCAGGCCTGGGGGCGGACACCGGGGAGCTGTTTTTT	CASGLGADTGELFF
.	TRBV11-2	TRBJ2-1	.	TGTGCCAGCAGCTCGACTTGGTACAATGAGCAGTTCTTC	CASSSTWYNEQFF
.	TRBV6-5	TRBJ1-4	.	TGTGCCAGCAGTTACTCGAGACAGCCTAATGAAAAACTGTTTTTT	CASSYSRQPNEKLFF
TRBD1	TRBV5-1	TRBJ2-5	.	TGCGCCAGCAGCTCGGGACAGGTCGGAGAGACCCAGTACTTC	CASSSGQVGETQYF
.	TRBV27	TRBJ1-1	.	TGTGCCAGCAGTTTAATACTCAACACTGAAGCTTTCTTT	CASSLILNTEAFF
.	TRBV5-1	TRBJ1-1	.	TGCGCCAGCAGCCCGGCACAGGTGAACACTGAAGCTTTCTTT	CASSPAQVNTEAFF
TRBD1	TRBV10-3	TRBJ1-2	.	TGTGCCATCACGGACAGGGGTTCCCATGGCTACACCTTC	CAITDRGSHGYTF
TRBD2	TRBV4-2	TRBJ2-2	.	TGTGCCAGCAGCCCTCTAGCGGGGGACACCGGGGAGCTGTTTTTT	CASSPLAGDTGELFF
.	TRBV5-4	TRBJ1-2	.	TGTGCCAGCAGCTTGACCGGAGGGGGGGGCCTATATGGCTACACCTTC	CASSLTGGGGLYGYTF
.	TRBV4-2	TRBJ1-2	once	TGTGCCAGCAGCGTGGGATGGGGAAATGGCTACACCTTC	CASSVGWGNGYTF
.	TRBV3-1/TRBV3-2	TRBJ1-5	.	TGTGCCAGCAGCCAAGGTTGGTACCGTCCCGGGGGGCTATATCAGCCCCAGCATTTT	CASSQGWYRPGGLYQPQHF
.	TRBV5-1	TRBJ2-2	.	TGCGCCAGCAGCCTTCCGGGACAAAGGTTCTCGGAGCTGTTTTTT	CASSLPGQRFSELFF
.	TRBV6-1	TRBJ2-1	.	TGTGCCAGCAGTGAACGGGGAGGGTACAGGGATAGGAATGAGCAGTTCTTC	CASSERGGYRDRNEQFF
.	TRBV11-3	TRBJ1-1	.	TGTGCCAGCAGCTTAGGGTCGGAAACTGAAGCTTTCTTT	CASSLGSETEAFF
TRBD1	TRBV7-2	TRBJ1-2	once	TGTGCCAGCAGCCCTAGGGGGGGGACAGGGAATGGCTACACCTTC	CASSPRGGTGNGYTF
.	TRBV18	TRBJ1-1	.	TGTGCCAGCTCGCGGGACGCTTCTGAAGCTTTCTTT	CASSRDASEAFF
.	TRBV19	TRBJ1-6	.	TGTGCCAGTAGTAATACCGTGAATTCACCCCTCCACTTT	CASSNTVNSPLHF
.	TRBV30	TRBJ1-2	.	TGTGCCTGGAGTGTATACGGGCGAAACTATGGCTACACCTTC	CAWSVYGRNYGYTF
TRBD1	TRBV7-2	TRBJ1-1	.	TGTGCCAGCAGCTTAATAGACAGGGTGAACACTGAAGCTTTCTTT	CASSLIDRVNTEAFF
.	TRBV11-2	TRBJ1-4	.	TGTGCCAGCAGCTTAGAGGCAGCCTCACTCGGGGAAAAACTGTTTTTT	CASSLEAASLGEKLFF
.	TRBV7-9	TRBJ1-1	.	TGTGCCAGCAGCTTAGAGGGCGGTCCGAACACTGAAGCTTTCTTT	CASSLEGGPNTEAFF
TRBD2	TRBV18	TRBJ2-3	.	TGTGCCAGCTCACCACGTGAACTAGCGGGGGACCAGTATTTT	CASSPRELAGDQYF
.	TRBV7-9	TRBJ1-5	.	TGTGCCAGCAGCTACGGACAGAGCGGCAATCAGCCCCAGCATTTT	CASSYGQSGNQPQHF
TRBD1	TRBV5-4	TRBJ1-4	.	TGTGCCAGCAGCTTCCAGGGGGCCTCCGAAAAACTGTTTTTT	CASSFQGASEKLFF
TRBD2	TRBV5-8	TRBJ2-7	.	TGTGCCAGCAGCCCAGGGACTAGCGGGGGGATCTACGAGCAGTACTTC	CASSPGTSGGIYEQYF
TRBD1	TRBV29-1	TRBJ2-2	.	TGCAGCGCCCGGACAGGGGGCGCGTTTAACACCGGGGAGCTGTTTTTT	CSARTGGAFNTGELFF
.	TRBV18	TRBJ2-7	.	TGTGCCAGCTCACCGGGGACGGACAAGTACTTC	CASSPGTDKYF
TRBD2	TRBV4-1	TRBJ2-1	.	TGCGCCAGCAGCCAAGGAGCGGGGGGAGCCGTCGCTGAGCAGTTCTTC	CASSQGAGGAVAEQFF
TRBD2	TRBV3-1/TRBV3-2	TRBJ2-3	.	TGTGCCAGCAGCCATATGGGACTAGCGGGGCGTTACACAGATACGCAGTATTTT	CASSHMGLAGRYTDTQYF
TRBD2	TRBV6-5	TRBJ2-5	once	TGTGCCAGCAGTTACTCCCGGACTAGCCGATTGGAGACCCAGTACTTC	CASSYSRTSRLETQYF
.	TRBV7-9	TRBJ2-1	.	TGTGCCAGCGCGGAGGGTCTCTACAATGAGCAGTTCTTC	CASAEGLYNEQFF
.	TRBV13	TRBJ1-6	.	TGTGCCAGCAGCTTAGAGGCAGGGCGCTATAATTCACCCCTCCACTTT	CASSLEAGRYNSPLHF
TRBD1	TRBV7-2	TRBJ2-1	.	TGTGCCAGCAGCTTAGAGTACAGGGGCGACAATGAGCAGTTCTTC	CASSLEYRGDNEQFF
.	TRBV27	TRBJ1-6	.	TGTGCCAGCAGTTTAAATCGCGGGAATTCACCCCTCCACTTT	CASSLNRGNSPLHF